What follows is one TCR beta chain and its context. Its target is not known. This sample is part of a study of early T cells in non-severe SARS-CoV-2 infection. Study-wide results and caveats: CD4 and private specificities were missed by VDJdb matching, which favored anti-spike CD8 responses.

A single record per CDR3 protein comes from TCRdb applying MiXCR to the 5' RACE reads. The data show tens of thousands of distinct CDR3 sequences, with roughly an eighth seen just once and roughly 3.4% held by the top ten. Trimming cost V 4 bases and J 12 bases, with 16 bases left between them. From germline, CDR1 is DFQATT and CDR2 SNEGSKA (reference sequence). This CDR3 has 12 amino acids. Sequenced input: whole blood. The clonotype comes from an adult who was a healthcare worker with PCR-confirmed SARS-CoV-2 infection or an uninfected control (not recorded which). V is TRBV20-1 and J is TRBJ2-1; the D gene could be TRBD1 or TRBD2 (5 bases each). Here the CDR3 reads CSAMGLGDGQFF. CDR3 bases: TGCAGTGCTATGGGTCTAGGGGACGGGCAGTTCTTC.